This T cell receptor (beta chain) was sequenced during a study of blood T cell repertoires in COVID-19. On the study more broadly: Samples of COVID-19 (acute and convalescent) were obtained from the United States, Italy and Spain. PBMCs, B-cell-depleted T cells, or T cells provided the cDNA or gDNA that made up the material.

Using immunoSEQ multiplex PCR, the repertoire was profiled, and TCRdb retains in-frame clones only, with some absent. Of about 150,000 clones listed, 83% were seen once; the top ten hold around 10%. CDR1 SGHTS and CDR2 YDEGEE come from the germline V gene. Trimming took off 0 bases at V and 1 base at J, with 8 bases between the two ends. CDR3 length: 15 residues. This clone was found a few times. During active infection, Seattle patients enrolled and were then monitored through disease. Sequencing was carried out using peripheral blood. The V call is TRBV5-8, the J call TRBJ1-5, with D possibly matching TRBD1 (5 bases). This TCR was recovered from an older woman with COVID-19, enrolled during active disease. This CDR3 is CASSLGQSSNQPQHF. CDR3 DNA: TGTGCCAGCAGCTTGGGACAGTCGAGCAATCAGCCCCAGCATTTT.